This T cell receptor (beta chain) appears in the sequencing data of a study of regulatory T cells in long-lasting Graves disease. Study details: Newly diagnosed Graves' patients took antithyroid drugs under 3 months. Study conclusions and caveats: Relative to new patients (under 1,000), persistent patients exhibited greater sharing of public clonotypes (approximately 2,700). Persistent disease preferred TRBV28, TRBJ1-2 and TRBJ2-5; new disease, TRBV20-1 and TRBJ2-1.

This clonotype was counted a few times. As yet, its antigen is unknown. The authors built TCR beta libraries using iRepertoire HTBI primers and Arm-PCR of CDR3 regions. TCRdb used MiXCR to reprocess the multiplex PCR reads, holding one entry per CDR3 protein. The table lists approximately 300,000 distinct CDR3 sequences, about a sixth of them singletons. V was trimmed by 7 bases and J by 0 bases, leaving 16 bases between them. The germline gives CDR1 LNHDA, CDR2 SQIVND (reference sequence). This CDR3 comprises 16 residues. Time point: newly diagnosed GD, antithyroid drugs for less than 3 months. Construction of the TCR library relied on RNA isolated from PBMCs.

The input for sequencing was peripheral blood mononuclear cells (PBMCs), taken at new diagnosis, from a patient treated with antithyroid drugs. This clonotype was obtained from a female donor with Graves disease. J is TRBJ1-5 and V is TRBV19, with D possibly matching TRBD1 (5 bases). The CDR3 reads CASTPQGSYSNQPQHF. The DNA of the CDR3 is TGTGCCAGTACGCCCCAGGGCAGTTATAGCAATCAGCCCCAGCATTTT.